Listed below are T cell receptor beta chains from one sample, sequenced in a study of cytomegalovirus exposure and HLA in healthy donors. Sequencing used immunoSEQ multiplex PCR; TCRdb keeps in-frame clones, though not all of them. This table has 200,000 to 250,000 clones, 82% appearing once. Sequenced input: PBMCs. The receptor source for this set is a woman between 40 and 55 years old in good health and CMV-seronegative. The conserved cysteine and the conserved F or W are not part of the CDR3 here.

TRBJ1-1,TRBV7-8,ASSPMGRRNTEAF
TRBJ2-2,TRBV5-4,ASSFDLQGTNTGELF
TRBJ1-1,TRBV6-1,ASSEGTGVRNTEAF
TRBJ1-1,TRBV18,ASSSGRTSNTEAF
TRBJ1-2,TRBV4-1,ASSQEMSAAYGYT
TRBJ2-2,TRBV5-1,ASSYFQGQGFTGELF
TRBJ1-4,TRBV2,ASSYSATNEKLF
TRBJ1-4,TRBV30,AWSVGSFQGEKLF
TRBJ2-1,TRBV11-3,ASSLGRGNNEQF
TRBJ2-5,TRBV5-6,ASSLGSRIQETQY
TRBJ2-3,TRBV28,ASSSSSVITDTQY
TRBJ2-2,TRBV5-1,ASSLKGLLNTGELF
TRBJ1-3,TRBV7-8,ASSPRQDRVSGGNTIY
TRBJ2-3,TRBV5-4,ASSRGGVITDTQY
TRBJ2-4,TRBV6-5,ASRRDTIQY
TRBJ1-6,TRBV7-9,ASSSDRDLNSPLH
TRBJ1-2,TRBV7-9,ASSEPGQLTGGYT
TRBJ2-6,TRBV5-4,ASSLDSISGANVLT
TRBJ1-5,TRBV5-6,ASSFGSGGGQPQH
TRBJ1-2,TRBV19,ASSINTGNYGYT
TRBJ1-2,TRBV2,ASSELGQALYGYT
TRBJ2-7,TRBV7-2,ASGQGGTYEQY
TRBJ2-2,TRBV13,ASSLARVPTGELF
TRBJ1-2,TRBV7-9,ASSHRGGTWLGGYT
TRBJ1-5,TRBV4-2,ASSPVISNQPQH
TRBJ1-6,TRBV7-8,ASSPGGGPLH
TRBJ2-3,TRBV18,ASSPGSTGGEDSLPDTQY
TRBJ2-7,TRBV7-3,ASSPTPGAYEQY
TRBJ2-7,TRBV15,ATSRDLAGMYEQY
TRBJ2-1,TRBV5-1,ASSSSFGLAGGGQF
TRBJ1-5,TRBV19,ASRGQGYQPQH
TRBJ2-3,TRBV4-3,ASSQDLLARGTDTQY
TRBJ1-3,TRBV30,AWKDRGYTIY
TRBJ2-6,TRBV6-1,ARGTGTSGANVLT
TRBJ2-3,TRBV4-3,ASSLLGTSGVADTQY
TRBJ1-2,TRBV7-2,ASSIDRGRNYGYT
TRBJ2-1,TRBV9,ASSQGVAGYNEQF
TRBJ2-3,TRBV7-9,ASRRVQGDTQY
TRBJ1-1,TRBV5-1,ASSSRESEAF
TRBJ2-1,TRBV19,ASSDAALRDEQF
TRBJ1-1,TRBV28,ASNKRQGRNTEAF
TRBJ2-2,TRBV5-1,ASSFLAVTNTGELF
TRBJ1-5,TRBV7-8,ASSLAQPSTSQPQH
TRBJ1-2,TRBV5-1,ASSAEGQGEMAPT
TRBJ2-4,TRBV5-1,ASSFATSLQGNIQY
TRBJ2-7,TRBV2,ASMEGFYEQY
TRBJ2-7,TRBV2,ASRTSGTGTYEQY
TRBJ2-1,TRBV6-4,ASSDELNNEQF
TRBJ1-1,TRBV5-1,ASSLGQGGTEAF
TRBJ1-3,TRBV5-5,ASSLALGQGPNTIY
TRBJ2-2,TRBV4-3,ASSQERTDTGELF
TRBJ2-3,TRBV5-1,ASSDRGDTQY
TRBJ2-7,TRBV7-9,ASSPNKPDRGPYEQY
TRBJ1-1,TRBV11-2,ASSLDFREAF
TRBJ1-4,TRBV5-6,ASTRDATNEKLF
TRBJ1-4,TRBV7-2,ASTAEPTNEKLF
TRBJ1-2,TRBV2,ASNGNTAYYGYT
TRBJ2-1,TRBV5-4,ASSFDRVHEQF
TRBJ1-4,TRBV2,ASSDSGATNEKLF
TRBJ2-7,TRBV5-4,ASSVNTEYYEQY